These 13 T cell receptor beta chains were all obtained from the same sample, sequenced in a study of shared clonotypes between healthy human individuals. Sequencing used immunoSEQ multiplex PCR; TCRdb keeps in-frame clones, though not all of them. The table includes about 120,000 clones, about 71% detected once. Sequencing was done on a sample of memory CD8+ T cells sorted from blood. This sample's subset: CD45RO+ cells pooled with CCR7-negative TemRA cells. These TCRs come from a woman aged 25 to 45 in good health.

V and J are TRBV19 and TRBJ2-1; 16 nucleotides match TRBD2. Germline values: CDR1 LNHDA, CDR2 SQIVND (reference sequence). The CDR3 consists of 20 residues. The V and J ends lost 5 bases and 8 bases, in that order; junction bases with no gene match: 18. The DNA for the CDR3 is TGTGCCAGTAGTCCCCCCTTCGGGACTAGCGGGAGGGCGGTCCGGGATGAGCAGTTCTTC. Translated, it gives CASSPPFGTSGRAVRDEQFF. The complete variable domain, with remaining parts taken from reference TRBV19 and TRBJ2-1, reads DGGITQSPKYLFRKEGQNVTLSCEQNLNHDAMYWYRQDPGQGLRLIYYSQIVNDFQKGDIAEGYSVSREKKESFPLTVTSAQKNPTAFYLCASSPPFGTSGRAVRDEQFFGPGTRLTVL.

This clone was counted between two and nine times. The chain couples TRBV11-2 to TRBJ2-5; a possible D gene is TRBD2 (5 bases). The assigned J gene may be wrong: the sequence end matches TRBJ2-7 better. CDR3 length equals 14 residues. Per the germline V gene, CDR1 is SGHAT and CDR2 is FQNNGV. Here the CDR3 reads CASSLVLASTEQYF. The DNA of the CDR3 is TGTGCCAGCAGCTTAGTGTTGGCTAGCACCGAGCAGTACTTC.

CDR3 in amino acids: CATTPRDKTYEQYF. The CDR3 DNA reads TGTGCCACAACCCCCCGGGACAAAACCTACGAGCAGTACTTC. The chain has TRBV7-2 and TRBJ2-7, with D possibly TRBD1 on 6 matching bases. V lost 10 bases to trimming and J lost 2 bases, with 18 bases between them. Looked up from germline, CDR1 is SGHTA and CDR2 is FQGNSA. The CDR3 sequence is 14 residues long.

This rearrangement joins TRBV7-9 to TRBJ2-7; 8 bases are a match to TRBD1. V trimming: 7 bases; J trimming: 2 bases; junction bases outside the gene matches: 7. The germline gives CDR1 SEHNR, CDR2 FQNEAQ (reference sequence). The CDR3 consists of 14 residues. CDR3 sequence (DNA): TGTGCCAGCATCGGACAGGGTGGCCCCTACGAGCAGTACTTC. The encoded protein is CASIGQGGPYEQYF.

This chain joins TRBV2 and TRBJ1-1; 7 nucleotides match TRBD1. Germline-derived CDR1 and CDR2 are SNHLY and FYNNEI. J lost 0 bases, V lost 5 bases, and 3 bases had no gene match. There are 14 residues in the CDR3. DNA for the CDR3: TGTGCCAGCAGTCGCGGGACAGTGAACACTGAAGCTTTCTTT. Residues: CASSRGTVNTEAFF.

The CDR3 region is CASSLGRLAGAYEQYF. CDR3 DNA: TGTGCCAGCAGCTTAGGCCGCCTAGCGGGGGCGTACGAGCAGTACTTC. The gene calls are TRBV13 and TRBJ2-7; 10 bases are shared with TRBD2. The CDR3 runs 16 residues. Germline lookup yields CDR1 PRHDT and CDR2 FYEKMQ (reference sequence). The trim removed 0 bases at V and 4 bases at J, leaving 6 bases unmatched.

This clone has just one count. The rearrangement joins TRBV7-9 to TRBJ1-3; 7 bases are a match to TRBD1. With V trimmed by 5 bases and J by 4 bases, 8 bases remained unmatched. The germline gives CDR1 SEHNR, CDR2 FQNEAQ (reference sequence). The CDR3 length is 15 residues. The CDR3: CASSPEGARGNTIYF. CDR3 DNA: TGTGCCAGCAGCCCCGAGGGGGCGCGAGGAAACACCATATATTTT.

This clone was observed many times. V and J are TRBV6-4 and TRBJ2-3, with D possibly matching TRBD2 (5 bases). V was clipped by 4 bases and J by 7 bases, with 18 bases between them. Germline CDR1 is MRHNA and CDR2 is SNTAGT. This CDR3 has 15 residues. In nucleotides, the CDR3 is TGTGCCAGCAGTGTGGGAGTTGACACTGGAAATACGCAGTATTTT. This sequence encodes CASSVGVDTGNTQYF.

This clone was picked up one time. This chain joins TRBV2 and TRBJ2-7; 7 bases map to TRBD2. CDR1 is SNHLY, CDR2 FYNNEI, per germline. V trimming: 8 bases; J trimming: 3 bases; junction bases outside the gene matches: 13. CDR3 size: 15 residues. In nucleotides, the CDR3 is TGTGCCAGCGGGGGGAATCTAGCGGAAAGCTACGAGCAGTACTTC. Encoded protein: CASGGNLAESYEQYF.

The genes are TRBV7-9 and TRBJ2-2; 10 positions match TRBD1. The germline V gene encodes CDR1 SEHNR and CDR2 FQNEAQ (reference sequence). The CDR3 contains 15 residues. Losses at the gene ends were 5 bases for V and 5 bases for J; bases not matched to a gene: 5. CDR3 in amino acids: CASSRDRGQTGELFF. The DNA of the CDR3 is TGTGCCAGCAGCCGTGACAGGGGGCAGACCGGGGAGCTGTTTTTT.

The sample holds one count of this clone. Just one base apart from a much larger clone, this may be a read error. The same CDR3 also results from other DNA sequences found in this sample. The chain couples TRBV25-1 to TRBJ2-7; D remains ambiguous. Deletions cut 3 bases from V and 3 bases from J, with 3 bases between. CDR1 is MGHDK and CDR2 is SYGVNS in the germline V gene. CDR3 length equals 11 residues. As DNA, the CDR3 is TGTGCCAGCAGTGACCGCTACGAGCAGTACTTC. This encodes CASSDRYEQYF.

The chain uses TRBV7-9 and TRBJ2-2, with 9 positions matching TRBD1. The CDR3 consists of 19 residues. Germline CDR1 and CDR2: SEHNR and FQNEAQ (reference sequence). Trimming cost V 0 bases and J 6 bases; bases outside gene matches: 14. Here the CDR3 reads CASSLAQVTDRGSPGELFF. In DNA, the CDR3 is TGTGCCAGCAGCTTAGCGCAAGTGACCGACAGGGGGTCCCCCGGGGAGCTGTTTTTT.

This clone occurred many times. The chain uses TRBV19 and TRBJ2-6, with D possibly being TRBD1 (5 bases). The germline V and J ends were trimmed by 3 bases and 4 bases, with 13 bases remaining between them. CDR3 length: 16 residues. Per the germline V gene, CDR1 is LNHDA and CDR2 is SQIVND (reference sequence). The CDR3 sequence is CASSMSAGSGANVLTF. The CDR3, as DNA: TGTGCCAGTAGTATGTCGGCAGGGTCGGGGGCCAACGTCCTGACTTTC.